The clone carrying this T cell receptor beta chain was counted many times. V lost 4 bases and J 3 bases, leaving 12 bases between the germline ends. Germline V lookup: CDR1 LGHNA, CDR2 YSLEER. The CDR3 totals 14 residues. The data stem from a study of Graves' ophthalmopathy and Graves' hyperthyroidism. CDR3 regions of TCR beta were amplified from RNA transcripts. RT-PCR was first run with HTBI primers, then multiplex PCR in a second round. TCRdb called the multiplex PCR reads again in MiXCR, with one record for every CDR3 protein. The table lists more than 1,000,000 distinct CDR3 sequences, about 36% of them singletons.

Sequenced input: peripheral blood or thyroid tissue (not recorded which). The source is an adult man with Graves' hyperthyroidism. V and J are TRBV4-3 and TRBJ1-2; D is unclear. The CDR3 loop reads CASSRKIGDYGYTF. CDR3 DNA: TGCGCCAGCAGCCGAAAGATTGGCGACTATGGCTACACCTTC.